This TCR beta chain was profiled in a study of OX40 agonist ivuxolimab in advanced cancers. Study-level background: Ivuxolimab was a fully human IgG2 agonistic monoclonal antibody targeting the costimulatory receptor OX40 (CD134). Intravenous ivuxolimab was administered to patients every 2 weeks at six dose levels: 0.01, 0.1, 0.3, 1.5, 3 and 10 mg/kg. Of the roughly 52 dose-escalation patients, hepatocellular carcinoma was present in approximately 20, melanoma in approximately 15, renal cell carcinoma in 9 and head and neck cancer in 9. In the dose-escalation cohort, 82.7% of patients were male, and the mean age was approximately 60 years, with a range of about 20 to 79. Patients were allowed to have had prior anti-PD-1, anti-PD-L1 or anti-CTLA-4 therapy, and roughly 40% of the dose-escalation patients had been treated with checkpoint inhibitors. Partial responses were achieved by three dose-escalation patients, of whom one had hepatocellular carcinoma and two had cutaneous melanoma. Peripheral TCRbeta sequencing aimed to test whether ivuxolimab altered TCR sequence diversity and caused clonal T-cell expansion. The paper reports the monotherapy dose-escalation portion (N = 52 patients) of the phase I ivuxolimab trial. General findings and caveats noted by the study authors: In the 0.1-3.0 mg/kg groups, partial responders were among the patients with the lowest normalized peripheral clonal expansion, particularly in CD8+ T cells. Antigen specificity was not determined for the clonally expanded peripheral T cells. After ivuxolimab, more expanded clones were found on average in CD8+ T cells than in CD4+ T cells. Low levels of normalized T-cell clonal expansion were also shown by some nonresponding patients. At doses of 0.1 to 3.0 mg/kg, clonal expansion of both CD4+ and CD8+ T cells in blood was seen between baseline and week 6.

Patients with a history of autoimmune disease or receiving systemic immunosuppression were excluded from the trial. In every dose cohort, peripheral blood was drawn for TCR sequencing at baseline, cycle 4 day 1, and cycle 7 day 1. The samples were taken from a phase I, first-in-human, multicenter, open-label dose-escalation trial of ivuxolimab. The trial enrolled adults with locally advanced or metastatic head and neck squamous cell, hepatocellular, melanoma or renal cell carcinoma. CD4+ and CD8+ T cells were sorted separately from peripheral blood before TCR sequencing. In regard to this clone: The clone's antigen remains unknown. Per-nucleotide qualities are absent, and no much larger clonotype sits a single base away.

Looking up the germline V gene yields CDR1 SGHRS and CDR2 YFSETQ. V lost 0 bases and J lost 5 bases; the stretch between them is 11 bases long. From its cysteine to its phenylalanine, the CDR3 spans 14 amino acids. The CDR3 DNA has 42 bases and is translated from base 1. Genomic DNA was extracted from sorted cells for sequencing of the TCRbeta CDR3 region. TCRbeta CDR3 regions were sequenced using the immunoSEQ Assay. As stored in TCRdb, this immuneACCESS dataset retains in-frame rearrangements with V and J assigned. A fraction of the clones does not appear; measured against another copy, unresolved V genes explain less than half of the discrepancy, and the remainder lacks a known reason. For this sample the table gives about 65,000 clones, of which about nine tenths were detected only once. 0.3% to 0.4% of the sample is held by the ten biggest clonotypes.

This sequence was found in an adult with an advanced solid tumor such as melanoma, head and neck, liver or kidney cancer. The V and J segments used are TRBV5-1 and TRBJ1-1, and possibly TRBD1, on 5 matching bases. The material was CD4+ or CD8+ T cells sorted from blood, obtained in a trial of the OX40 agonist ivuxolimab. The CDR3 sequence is CASSLASGVTEAFF. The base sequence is TGCGCCAGCAGCTTGGCCTCGGGGGTGACTGAAGCTTTCTTT. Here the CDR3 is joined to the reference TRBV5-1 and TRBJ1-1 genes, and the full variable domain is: KAGVTQTPRYLIKTRGQQVTLSCSPISGHRSVSWYQQTPGQGLQFLFEYFSETQRNKGNFPGRFSGRQFSNSRSEMNVSTLELGDSALYLCASSLASGVTEAFFGQGTRLTVV.